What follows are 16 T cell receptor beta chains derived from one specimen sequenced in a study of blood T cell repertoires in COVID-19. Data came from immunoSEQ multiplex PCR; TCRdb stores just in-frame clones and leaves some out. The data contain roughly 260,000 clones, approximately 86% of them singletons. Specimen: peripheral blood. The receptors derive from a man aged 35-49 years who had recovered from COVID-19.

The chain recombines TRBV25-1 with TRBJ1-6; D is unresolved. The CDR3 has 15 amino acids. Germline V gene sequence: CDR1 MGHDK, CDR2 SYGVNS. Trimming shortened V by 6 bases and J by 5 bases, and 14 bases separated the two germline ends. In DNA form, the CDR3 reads TGTGCCAGCAGACTTACGGGTGTCCATAATTCACCCCTCCACTTT. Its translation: CASRLTGVHNSPLHF.

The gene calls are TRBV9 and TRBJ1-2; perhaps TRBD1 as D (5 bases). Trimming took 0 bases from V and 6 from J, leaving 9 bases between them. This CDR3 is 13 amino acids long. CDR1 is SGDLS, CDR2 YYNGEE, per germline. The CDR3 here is CASSVEGLDGYTF. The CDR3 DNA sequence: TGTGCCAGCAGCGTAGAGGGGTTGGATGGCTACACCTTC.

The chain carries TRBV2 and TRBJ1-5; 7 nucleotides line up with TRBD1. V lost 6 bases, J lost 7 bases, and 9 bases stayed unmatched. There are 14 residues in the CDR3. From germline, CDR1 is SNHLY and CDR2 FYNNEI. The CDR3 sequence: CASRPRDRAQPQHF. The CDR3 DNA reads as TGTGCCAGCAGACCCCGGGACAGAGCGCAGCCCCAGCATTTT.

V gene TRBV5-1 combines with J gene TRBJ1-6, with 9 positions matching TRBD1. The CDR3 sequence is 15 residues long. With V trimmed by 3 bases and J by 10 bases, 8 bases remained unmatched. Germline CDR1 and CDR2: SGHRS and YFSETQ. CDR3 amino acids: CASSSTGGAGSPLHF. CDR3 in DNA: TGCGCCAGCAGCTCCACAGGGGGCGCAGGGTCACCCCTCCACTTT.

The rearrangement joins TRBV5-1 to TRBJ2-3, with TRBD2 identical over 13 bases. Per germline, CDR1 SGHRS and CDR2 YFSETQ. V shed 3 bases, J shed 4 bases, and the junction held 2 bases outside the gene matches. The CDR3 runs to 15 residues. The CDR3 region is CASSSGLAGPDTQYF. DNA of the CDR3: TGCGCCAGCAGCTCGGGACTAGCGGGACCAGATACGCAGTATTTT.

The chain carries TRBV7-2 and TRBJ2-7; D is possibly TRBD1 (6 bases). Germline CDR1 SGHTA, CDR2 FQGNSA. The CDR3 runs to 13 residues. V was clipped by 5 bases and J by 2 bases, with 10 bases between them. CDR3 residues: CASSPRGAYEQYF. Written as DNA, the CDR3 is TGTGCCAGCAGCCCCAGGGGAGCCTACGAGCAGTACTTC.

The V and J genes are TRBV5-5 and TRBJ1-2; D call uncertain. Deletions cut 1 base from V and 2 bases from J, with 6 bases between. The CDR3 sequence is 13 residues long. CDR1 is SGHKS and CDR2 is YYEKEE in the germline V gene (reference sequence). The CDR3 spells CASSLPGNYGYTF. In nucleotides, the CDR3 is TGTGCCAGCAGCTTGCCGGGGAACTATGGCTACACCTTC.

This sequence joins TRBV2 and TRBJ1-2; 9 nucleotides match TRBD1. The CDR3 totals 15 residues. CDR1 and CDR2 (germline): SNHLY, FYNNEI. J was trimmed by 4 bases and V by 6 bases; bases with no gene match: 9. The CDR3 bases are TGTGCCAGCAGACCAACAGGGGGCGCTTCCTATGGCTACACCTTC. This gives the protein CASRPTGGASYGYTF. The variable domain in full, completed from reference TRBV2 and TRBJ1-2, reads EPEVTQTPSHQVTQMGQEVILRCVPISNHLYFYWYRQILGQKVEFLVSFYNNEISEKSEIFDDQFSVERPDGSNFTLKIRSTKLEDSAMYFCASRPTGGASYGYTFGSGTRLTVV.

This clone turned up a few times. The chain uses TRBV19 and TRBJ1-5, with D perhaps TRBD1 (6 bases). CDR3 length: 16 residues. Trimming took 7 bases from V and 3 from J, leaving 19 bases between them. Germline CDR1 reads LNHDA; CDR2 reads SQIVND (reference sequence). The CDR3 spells CASIGGPGAANQPQHF. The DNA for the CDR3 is TGTGCCAGTATCGGGGGGCCGGGTGCGGCCAATCAGCCCCAGCATTTT.

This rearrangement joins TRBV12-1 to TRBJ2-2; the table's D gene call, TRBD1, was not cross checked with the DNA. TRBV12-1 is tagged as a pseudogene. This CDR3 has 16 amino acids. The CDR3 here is CASSFARQEDTGELFF. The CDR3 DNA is TGTGCCAGCAGCTTTGCGAGACAGGAGGACACCGGGGAGCTGTTTTTT.

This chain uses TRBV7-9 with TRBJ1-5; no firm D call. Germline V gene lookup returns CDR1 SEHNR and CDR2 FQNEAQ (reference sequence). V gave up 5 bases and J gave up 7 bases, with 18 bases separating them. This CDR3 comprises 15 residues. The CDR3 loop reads CASSPSQNSGQPQHF. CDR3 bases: TGTGCCAGCAGCCCCTCACAGAACTCGGGGCAGCCCCAGCATTTT.

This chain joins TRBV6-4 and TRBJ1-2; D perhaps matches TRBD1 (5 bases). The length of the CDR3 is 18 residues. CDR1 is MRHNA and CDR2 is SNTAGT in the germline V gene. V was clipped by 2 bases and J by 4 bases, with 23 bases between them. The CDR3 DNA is TGTGCCAGCAGTGACGTCAGGGAGGAGGTAACTGGCGGCTATGGCTACACCTTC. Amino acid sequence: CASSDVREEVTGGYGYTF.

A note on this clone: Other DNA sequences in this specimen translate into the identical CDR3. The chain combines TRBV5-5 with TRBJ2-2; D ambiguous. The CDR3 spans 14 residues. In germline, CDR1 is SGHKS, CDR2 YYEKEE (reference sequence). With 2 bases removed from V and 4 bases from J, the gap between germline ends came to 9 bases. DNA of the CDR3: TGTGCCAGCAGCTTTCGTGGAGTCACCGGGGAGCTGTTTTTT. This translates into CASSFRGVTGELFF.

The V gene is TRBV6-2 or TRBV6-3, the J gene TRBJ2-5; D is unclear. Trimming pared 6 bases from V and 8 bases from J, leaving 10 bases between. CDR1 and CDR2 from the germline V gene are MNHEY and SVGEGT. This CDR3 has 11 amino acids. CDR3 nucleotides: TGTGCCAGCAGCCCACAAAGTACCCAGTACTTC. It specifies CASSPQSTQYF.

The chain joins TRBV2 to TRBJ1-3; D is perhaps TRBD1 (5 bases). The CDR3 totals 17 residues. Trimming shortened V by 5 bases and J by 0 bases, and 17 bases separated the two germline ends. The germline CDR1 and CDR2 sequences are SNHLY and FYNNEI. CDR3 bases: TGTGCCAGCAGTCTTAAATTCACAGGTATCTCTGGAAACACCATATATTTT. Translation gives CASSLKFTGISGNTIYF.

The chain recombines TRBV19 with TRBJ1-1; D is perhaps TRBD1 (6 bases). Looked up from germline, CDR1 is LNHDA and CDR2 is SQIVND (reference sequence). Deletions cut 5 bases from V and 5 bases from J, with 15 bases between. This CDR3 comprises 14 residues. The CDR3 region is CASSGWSGETEAFF. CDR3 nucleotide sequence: TGTGCCAGTAGTGGCTGGTCAGGGGAGACTGAAGCTTTCTTT.